This T cell receptor (beta chain) was profiled in a study of chemoradiotherapy in HPV16-positive cancers. Study results and limitations: Candidate HPV-specific clones and E7-related TCR motifs grew in tumor during treatment. HPV-specific T cells were functionally defined from only a couple of HPV16-positive patients.

Only in-frame clones appear in the TCRdb table, and some are missing; sequencing was by immunoSEQ multiplex PCR. The repertoire holds tens of thousands of clones, 73% seen once, with 2% to 3% in the top ten. V was shortened by 5 bases and J by 1 base, with 11 bases between the two germline ends. The CDR3 has 15 residues. Looked up from germline, CDR1 is MDHEN and CDR2 is SYDVKM. The count of this clone is one. Its antigen is still unknown. Over chemoradiotherapy, repertoires were sampled more than once. Sample collection was performed from a patient who underwent chemoradiotherapy. The rearrangement links TRBV28 to TRBJ2-2, with D possibly called TRBD1 or TRBD2 (5 bases each). This TCR derives from a human donor with HPV-associated anogenital cancer. This CDR3 is CASSPGRENTGELFF. The CDR3 DNA is TGTGCCAGCAGTCCGGGACGGGAGAACACCGGGGAGCTGTTTTTT.